The 10 T cell receptor beta chains given below trace back to one sample, sequenced in a study of cytomegalovirus exposure and HLA in healthy donors. Primers: 60 Vbeta forward and 13 Jbeta reverse. Libraries were prepared by immunoSEQ multiplex PCR; TCRdb keeps only in-frame clonotypes and omits some of them. The table has tens of thousands of clones, 72% seen once. Sample: PBMCs. The receptors originated from a woman in her fifties or sixties in good health and CMV-seronegative.

This clone has more than one count but fewer than ten. V and J are TRBV5-8 and TRBJ2-1; tentative D call: TRBD1 (6 bases). The V gene's germline CDR1 is SGHTS and CDR2 YDEGEE. V lost 0 bases to trimming and J lost 7 bases, with 14 bases between them. The CDR3 consists of 15 residues. CDR3 amino acids: CASSLGQGWWNEQFF. In DNA, the CDR3 is TGTGCCAGCAGCTTGGGGCAGGGGTGGTGGAATGAGCAGTTCTTC.

The chain joins TRBV19 to TRBJ1-5; perhaps TRBD1 as D (6 bases). Trimming pared 5 bases from V and 5 bases from J, leaving 16 bases between. This CDR3 spans 15 amino acids. In germline, CDR1 is LNHDA, CDR2 SQIVND (reference sequence). The CDR3 DNA is TGTGCCAGTAGTGTCTTACAGGGTCTGGATCAGCCCCAGCATTTT. Its protein product is CASSVLQGLDQPQHF.

The rearrangement links TRBV30 to TRBJ2-1; 11 bases are shared with TRBD2. The CDR3 length is 15 residues. Germline trimming cut 3 bases from V and 9 bases from J; bases unmatched to any gene: 10. Germline V gene lookup returns CDR1 GTSNPN and CDR2 SVGIG (reference sequence). The CDR3 region has the DNA TGTGCCTGGAGACCTACTAGCGGGAGCTCTGGTGAGCAGTTCTTC. Its translation is CAWRPTSGSSGEQFF.

This clone was seen just once. The rearrangement uses TRBV29-1 and TRBJ2-2; D is uncertain. Germline CDR1 SQVTM, CDR2 ANQGSEA. The CDR3 covers 14 residues. V was pared by 7 bases and J by 1 base, with 13 bases between. CDR3 loop: CSAPRRLNTGELFF. CDR3 DNA: TGCAGCGCCCCACGTCGGTTGAACACCGGGGAGCTGTTTTTT.

The chain combines TRBV19 with TRBJ2-7; 8 bases are shared with TRBD2. The CDR3 is 15 amino acids. The V and J ends lost 2 bases and 3 bases, in that order; junction bases with no gene match: 6. Germline CDR1 reads LNHDA; CDR2 reads SQIVND (reference sequence). CDR3 sequence (DNA): TGTGCCAGTAGTATATCGACGGGGGGGTTCTACGAGCAGTACTTC. This translates into CASSISTGGFYEQYF.

V gene TRBV28 combines with J gene TRBJ1-5; D not certain. The CDR3 has 14 residues. CDR1 and CDR2 (germline): MDHEN, SYDVKM. The V end lost 7 bases, the J end lost 7 bases, and 17 bases lay between the germline ends. The DNA of the CDR3 is TGTGCCAGCACCACTAGTAGCCTCGAGCAGCCCCAGCATTTT. Amino acid sequence: CASTTSSLEQPQHF.

The chain combines TRBV7-9 with TRBJ1-2; D unclear. This CDR3 spans 18 amino acids. V lost 5 bases and J lost 3, with 25 bases in between. Per the germline V gene, CDR1 is SEHNR and CDR2 is FQNEAQ (reference sequence). The CDR3 DNA is TGTGCCAGCAGCCTCGAGCTGCCGGCCCGGGGAGGCTACTATGGCTACACCTTC. This gives the protein CASSLELPARGGYYGYTF.

This clone was seen a few times. This chain links TRBV28 with TRBJ2-7, with 9 bases matching TRBD2. Germline V gene lookup returns CDR1 MDHEN and CDR2 SYDVKM. The CDR3 covers 14 residues. The V and J ends lost 6 bases and 1 base, in that order; junction bases with no gene match: 4. The DNA of the CDR3 is TGTGCCAGCAGCCGGACTAGCGAGTCCTACGAGCAGTACTTC. Translating it yields CASSRTSESYEQYF. Full variable domain (rest looked up from reference TRBV28 and TRBJ2-7): DVKVTQSSRYLVKRTGEKVFLECVQDMDHENMFWYRQDPGLGLRLIYFSYDVKMKEKGDIPEGYSVSREKKERFSLILESASTNQTSMYLCASSRTSESYEQYFGPGTRLTVT.

On this clone: The sample carries other DNA sequences with the same CDR3. The V gene is TRBV20-1, the J gene TRBJ1-2, with no clear D. Germline V gene sequence: CDR1 DFQATT, CDR2 SNEGSKA (reference sequence). The ends were cut back, 6 bases at V and 3 bases at J, with 5 bases in the middle. The CDR3 runs to 10 residues. DNA for the CDR3: TGCAGTGCCCCCTACTATGGCTACACCTTC. Translating gives CSAPYYGYTF.

This chain uses TRBV30 with TRBJ1-5, with 7 positions matching TRBD1. After removal of 1 base from V and 6 bases from J, the junction contained 3 bases not matched to a gene. From germline, CDR1 is GTSNPN and CDR2 SVGIG (reference sequence). The CDR3 has 13 residues. CDR3 coding DNA: TGTGCCTGGAGTGGGGACAGTCCTCAGCCCCAGCATTTT. Translation gives CAWSGDSPQPQHF.